This TCR beta chain was retrieved from a study of T cell changes during pregnancy in multiple sclerosis. Data came from immunoSEQ multiplex PCR; TCRdb stores just in-frame clones and leaves some out. The table shows over 35,000 clones, with about 94% occurring only once. From germline, CDR1 is SGHAT and CDR2 FQNNGV. CDR3 size: 14 residues. J was trimmed by 10 bases and V by 4 bases; bases with no gene match: 6. The receptor comes from a female donor with multiple sclerosis, enrolled in a pregnancy study. The chain carries TRBV11-2 and TRBJ1-3; TRBD1 matches 11 bases. The sequencing used CD4+ T cells from peripheral blood mononuclear cells, collected in the second trimester of pregnancy. The CDR3 bases are TGTGCCAGCAGCTCCTCAGGACAGGGGGCAACCATATATTTT. Translating gives CASSSSGQGATIYF.